Following are 10 T cell receptor beta chains from one sample sequenced in a study of Ad26.COV2.S vaccination and SARS-CoV-2 variants. Treatment: around 19 received Ad26.COV2.S at low or high dose, single or two shots; 5 received placebo; per-sample allocation not given. Specimen acquisition occurred on day 63 following the initial vaccine or placebo injection. Clones were read by immunoSEQ multiplex PCR, and TCRdb kept only the in-frame ones, dropping some. The sample includes around 450,000 clones, 90% of them seen just once. Specimen: peripheral blood, collected in a trial of Ad26.COV2.S vaccine versus placebo. These receptors originate from a person aged 18-65 years who received the Ad26.COV2.S COVID-19 vaccine or a placebo.

This clone has a handful of counts. The CDR3 coding sequence is TGTGCCAGTACTCAGGGGTTGGGCAATGAGCAGTTCTTC. It yields the protein CASTQGLGNEQFF. The chain links TRBV11-2 to TRBJ2-1, with D possibly TRBD1 on 6 matching bases. V was shortened by 9 bases and J by 6 bases, with 15 bases between the two germline ends. The CDR3 is 13 amino acids. Germline V gene sequence: CDR1 SGHAT, CDR2 FQNNGV.

This clone showed up many times. V usage is TRBV10-3 and J usage is TRBJ2-3, with TRBD2 matching over 9 bases. The V gene's germline CDR1 is ENHRY and CDR2 SYGVKD. CDR3 length: 18 amino acids. Losses at the gene ends were 3 bases for V and 3 bases for J; bases not matched to a gene: 13. The CDR3 bases are TGTGCCATCAGTGAAGGAGGTAGTAGCGGGAGAAGGACAGATACGCAGTATTTT. This translates into CAISEGGSSGRRTDTQYF.

This chain uses TRBV28 with TRBJ1-5; D is perhaps TRBD1 (5 bases). The CDR3 runs to 15 residues. Trimming removed 4 bases at V and 0 bases at J, with 10 bases between. Looked up from germline, CDR1 is MDHEN and CDR2 is SYDVKM. CDR3 sequence: CASSSSGGSNQPQHF. DNA for the CDR3: TGTGCCAGCAGTTCCTCCGGGGGTAGCAATCAGCCCCAGCATTTT.

This chain links TRBV14 with TRBJ2-7; 9 bases agree with TRBD2. CDR3 length: 15 amino acids. The germline CDR1 and CDR2 sequences are SGHDN and FVKESK. V trimming: 1 base; J trimming: 9 bases; junction bases outside the gene matches: 10. CDR3 DNA: TGTGCCAGCAGCCAAGGTGGGGCGGGAGGGCTACGGCAGTACTTC. Translated, it gives CASSQGGAGGLRQYF.

The chain is built from TRBV15 and TRBJ2-7, with 12 bases fitting TRBD2. Germline V lookup: CDR1 LNHNV, CDR2 YYDKDF (reference sequence). Trimming cost V 5 bases and J 4 bases; bases outside gene matches: 21. The CDR3 totals 20 residues. CDR3 in amino acids: CATSRSPGQGRGLAGYEQYF. The CDR3 coding sequence is TGTGCCACCAGCCGCTCGCCGGGACAGGGGAGAGGACTAGCGGGGTACGAGCAGTACTTC.

This rearrangement joins TRBV7-2 to TRBJ1-5, with TRBD1 matching over 8 bases. The CDR3 contains 15 residues. Germline V CDR1 and CDR2: SGHTA, FQGNSA. V gave up 5 bases and J gave up 3 bases; unmatched junction bases: 6. The DNA for the CDR3 is TGTGCCAGCAGCCAGACAGGGGTGACCAATCAGCCCCAGCATTTT. Translation gives CASSQTGVTNQPQHF.

The chain combines TRBV24-1 with TRBJ2-1; no clear D. V was trimmed by 2 bases and J by 10 bases, leaving 8 bases between them. This CDR3 has 12 amino acids. In germline, CDR1 is KGHDR, CDR2 SFDVKD. The CDR3 reads CATSDSLREQFF. CDR3 DNA sequence: TGTGCCACCAGTGATTCACTGCGGGAGCAGTTCTTC.

The chain links TRBV4-2 to TRBJ2-5; D is perhaps TRBD1 (5 bases). V was clipped by 1 base and J by 5 bases, with 14 bases between them. The CDR3 has 15 amino acids. Germline CDR1 is LGHNA and CDR2 is YNFKEQ. The CDR3 region has the DNA TGTGCCAGCAGCCAAGGGACACTGGGAAGGGAGACCCAGTACTTC. Translating it yields CASSQGTLGRETQYF.

About this clone itself: Germline and junction disagree at one end, which may indicate a read error. This chain uses TRBV2 with TRBJ2-7; the D gene is possibly TRBD1 (6 bases). CDR1 is SNHLY, CDR2 FYNNEI, per germline. The CDR3 has 13 amino acids. CDR3 sequence reads: CASREGQNYEQYF. The CDR3 coding sequence is TGTGCCAGCAGAGAAGGACAGAATTACGAGCAGTACTTC.

Notes on this clone: The junction and the germline gene differ at one end; a read error may be behind it. The chain employs TRBV28 and TRBJ2-7, with a possible D match to TRBD1 (6 bases). CDR3 length equals 11 residues. Germline V gene lookup returns CDR1 MDHEN and CDR2 SYDVKM. CDR3 protein: CASSLDSFYFF. The CDR3 DNA sequence: TGTGCCAGCAGTCTGGACAGCTTTTACTTCTTC.